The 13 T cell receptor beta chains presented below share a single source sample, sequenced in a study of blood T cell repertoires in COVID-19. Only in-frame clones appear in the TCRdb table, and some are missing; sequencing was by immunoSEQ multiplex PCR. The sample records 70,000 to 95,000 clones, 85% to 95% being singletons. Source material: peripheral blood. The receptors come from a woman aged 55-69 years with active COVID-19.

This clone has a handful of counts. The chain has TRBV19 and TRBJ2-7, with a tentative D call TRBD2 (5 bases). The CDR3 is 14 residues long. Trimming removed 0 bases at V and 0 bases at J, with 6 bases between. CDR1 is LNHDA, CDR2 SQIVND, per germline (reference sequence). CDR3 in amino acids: CASSIERVSYEQYF. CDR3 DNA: TGTGCCAGTAGTATAGAGAGGGTCTCCTACGAGCAGTACTTC.

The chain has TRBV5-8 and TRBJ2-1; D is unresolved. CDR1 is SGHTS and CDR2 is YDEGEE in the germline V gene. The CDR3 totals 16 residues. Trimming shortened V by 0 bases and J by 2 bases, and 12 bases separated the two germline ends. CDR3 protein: CASSLALRPPYNEQFF. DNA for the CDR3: TGTGCCAGCAGCTTGGCCCTCAGGCCCCCCTACAATGAGCAGTTCTTC.

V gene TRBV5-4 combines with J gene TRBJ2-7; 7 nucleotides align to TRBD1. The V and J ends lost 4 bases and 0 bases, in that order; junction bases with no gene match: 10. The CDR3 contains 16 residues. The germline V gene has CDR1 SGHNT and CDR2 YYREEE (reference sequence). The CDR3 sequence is CASSEGTVQTSYEQYF. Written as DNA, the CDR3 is TGTGCCAGCAGCGAAGGGACAGTACAAACCTCCTACGAGCAGTACTTC.

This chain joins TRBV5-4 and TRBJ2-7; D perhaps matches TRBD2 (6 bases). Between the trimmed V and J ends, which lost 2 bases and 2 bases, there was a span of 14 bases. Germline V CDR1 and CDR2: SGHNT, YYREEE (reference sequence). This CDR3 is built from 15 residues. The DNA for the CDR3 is TGTGCCAGCAGCTTAGGAGGCGGGAAGACCTACGAGCAGTACTTC. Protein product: CASSLGGGKTYEQYF.

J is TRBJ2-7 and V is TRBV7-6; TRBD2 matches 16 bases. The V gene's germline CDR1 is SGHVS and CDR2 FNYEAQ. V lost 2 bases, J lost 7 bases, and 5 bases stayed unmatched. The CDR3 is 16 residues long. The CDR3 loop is CASSLLGTSGRGEQYF. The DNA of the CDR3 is TGTGCCAGCAGCTTATTGGGGACTAGCGGGAGGGGAGAGCAGTACTTC.

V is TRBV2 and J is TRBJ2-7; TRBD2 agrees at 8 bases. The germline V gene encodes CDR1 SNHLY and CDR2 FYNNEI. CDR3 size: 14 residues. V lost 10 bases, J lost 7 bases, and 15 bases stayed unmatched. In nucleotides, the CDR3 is TGTGCCACCCTAGAACTAGCGGCGGCCGGGGAGCAGTACTTC. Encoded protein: CATLELAAAGEQYF. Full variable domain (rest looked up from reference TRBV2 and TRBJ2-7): EPEVTQTPSHQVTQMGQEVILRCVPISNHLYFYWYRQILGQKVEFLVSFYNNEISEKSEIFDDQFSVERPDGSNFTLKIRSTKLEDSAMYFCATLELAAAGEQYFGPGTRLTVT.

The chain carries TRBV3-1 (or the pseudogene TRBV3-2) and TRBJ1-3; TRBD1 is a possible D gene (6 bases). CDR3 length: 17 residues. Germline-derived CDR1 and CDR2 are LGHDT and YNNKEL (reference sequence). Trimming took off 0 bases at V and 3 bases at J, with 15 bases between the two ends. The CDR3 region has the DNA TGTGCCAGCAGCCAAGAGGACAGCTATCTAGTTGGAAACACCATATATTTT. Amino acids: CASSQEDSYLVGNTIYF.

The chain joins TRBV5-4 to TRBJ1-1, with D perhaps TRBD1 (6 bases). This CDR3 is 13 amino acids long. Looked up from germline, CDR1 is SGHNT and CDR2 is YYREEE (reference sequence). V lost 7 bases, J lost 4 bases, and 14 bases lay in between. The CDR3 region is CASRGWGLTEAFF. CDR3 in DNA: TGTGCCAGCCGAGGTTGGGGGCTCACTGAAGCTTTCTTT.

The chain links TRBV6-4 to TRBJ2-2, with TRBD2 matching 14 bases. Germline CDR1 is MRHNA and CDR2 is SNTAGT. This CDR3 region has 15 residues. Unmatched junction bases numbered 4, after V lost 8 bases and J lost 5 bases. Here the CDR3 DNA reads TGTGCCAGCGGGGGACTAGCGGGAGCTACCGGGGAGCTGTTTTTT. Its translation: CASGGLAGATGELFF.

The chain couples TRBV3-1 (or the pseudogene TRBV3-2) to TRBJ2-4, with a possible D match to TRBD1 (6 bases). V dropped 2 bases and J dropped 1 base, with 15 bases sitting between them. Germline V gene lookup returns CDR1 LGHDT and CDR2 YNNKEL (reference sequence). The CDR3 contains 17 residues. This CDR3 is CASSQNRAGLAKNIQYF. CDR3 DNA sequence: TGTGCCAGCAGCCAAAACAGGGCTGGTCTTGCCAAAAACATTCAGTACTTC.

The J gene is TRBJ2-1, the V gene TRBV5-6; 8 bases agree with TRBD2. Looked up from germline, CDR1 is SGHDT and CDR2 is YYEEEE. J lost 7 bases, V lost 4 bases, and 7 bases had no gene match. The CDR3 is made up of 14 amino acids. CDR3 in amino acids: CASSHLASGNEQFF. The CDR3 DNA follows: TGTGCCAGCAGCCACCTCGCTAGCGGGAATGAGCAGTTCTTC.

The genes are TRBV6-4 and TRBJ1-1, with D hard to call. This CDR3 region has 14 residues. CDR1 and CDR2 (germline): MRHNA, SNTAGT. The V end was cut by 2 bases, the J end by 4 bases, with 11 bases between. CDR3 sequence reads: CASSDETPTTEAFF. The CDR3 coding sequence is TGTGCCAGCAGTGACGAGACACCAACCACTGAAGCTTTCTTT.

The CDR3 nucleotides read TGTGCCACCAGCAGAGATTACCCAGGGGCTGCGGAGACCCAGTACTTC. Translation: CATSRDYPGAAETQYF. This chain joins TRBV15 and TRBJ2-5; D possibly corresponds to TRBD1 (6 bases). The CDR3 spans 16 residues. The ends were cut back, 0 bases at V and 5 bases at J, with 16 bases in the middle. Looked up from germline, CDR1 is LNHNV and CDR2 is YYDKDF (reference sequence).